This T cell receptor (beta chain) comes out of a study of CXCR3-negative and CXCR3-positive naive CD8 T cells. About the research overall: Summed over all libraries, TRB reads came to 110 million to 150 million, with about 1.5 +/- 0.3 million per library. Study-wide results and limits: Hydrophobicity was higher for TRB CDR3s found in CXCR3-positive naive cells than in CXCR3-negative naive cells. For memory CD8+ cells diversity was much lower, but both naive subsets had comparably high diversity.

Germline lookup yields CDR1 LNHDA and CDR2 SQIVND (reference sequence). This CDR3 spans 13 amino acids. Turning to this clonotype: The target antigen is unknown.

Sorting yielded triplicates of about 330,000 cells for each CD8+ T cell subset. Definition of naive CD8+ T cells rested on a CD45RO-CCR7+CD27+CD95- profile. The TRB libraries of cDNA were built by UMI-labeled 5' RACE. TCRdb reprocessed the 5' RACE reads and reports one entry per CDR3 protein, with no DNA. The sample data list about 85,000 distinct CDR3 sequences. Sequenced input: naive CXCR3+ CD8+ T cells from blood. Subset here: CD45RO-CCR7+CD27+CD95- naive CD8+ T cells expressing CXCR3 (TNR3+). This chain uses TRBV19 with TRBJ2-4; absent DNA, TCRdb's TRBD1 call cannot be checked. The source is a human donor in good health. Some clones in this sample may be carry-over from other donors' samples. The chain's CDR3 is CASSRVDKNIQYF.